The 9 T cell receptor beta chains reported below all come from one sample, sequenced in a study of shared clonotypes between healthy human individuals. CD45RO-negative, CCR7-selected cells formed the naive CD8 fraction, which excluded terminally differentiated effector memory CD45RA+ cells. Here immunoSEQ multiplex PCR was the method, and the copy in TCRdb shows in-frame clones only, minus some. This sample has 2 million to 2.5 million clones, with about 95% found just once. Sequencing was done on a sample of naive CD8+ T cells sorted from blood. The receptors were gathered from a man between 18 and 35 years old in good health.

The gene calls are TRBV27 and TRBJ2-7, with D hard to call. V was trimmed by 5 bases and J by 3 bases, leaving 14 bases between them. The CDR3 has 14 amino acids. Per the germline V gene, CDR1 is MNHEY and CDR2 is SMNVEV (reference sequence). CDR3 in DNA: TGTGCCAGCAGTCCACGCGACTCCCACTACGAGCAGTACTTC. Protein product: CASSPRDSHYEQYF.

The rearrangement uses TRBV5-4 and TRBJ2-5; possibly TRBD2 for D (5 bases). Trimming cost V 3 bases and J 3 bases, with 21 bases left between them. There are 17 residues in the CDR3. Germline V CDR1 and CDR2: SGHNT, YYREEE (reference sequence). For the CDR3, the DNA is TGTGCCAGCAGCTCCACCGAGGGAGTAGAACCCAAAGAGACCCAGTACTTC. It yields the protein CASSSTEGVEPKETQYF.

This clone was counted a single time. The chain is built from TRBV4-1 and TRBJ2-3; 7 bases are a match to TRBD2. Losses at the gene ends were 4 bases for V and 2 bases for J; bases not matched to a gene: 15. The CDR3 sequence is 18 residues long. Germline V gene data show CDR1 as MGHRA and CDR2 as YSYEKL. The CDR3 nucleotides are TGCGCCAGCAGCCTCCTCGACAGCGGGATCTCTCTCACAGATACGCAGTATTTT. It codes for CASSLLDSGISLTDTQYF.

The chain employs TRBV30 and TRBJ2-7; D possibly corresponds to TRBD2 (6 bases). Per germline, CDR1 GTSNPN and CDR2 SVGIG (reference sequence). V lost 0 bases and J 9 bases, leaving 12 bases between the germline ends. This CDR3 is built from 12 residues. The CDR3 bases are TGTGCCTGGAGTGTAACGGGAGCGGGGCAGTACTTC. Its protein product is CAWSVTGAGQYF.

The CDR3, as DNA: TGTGCCAGCAGCGCAGGGACCTTGGGAGGCTACACCTTC. Translating gives CASSAGTLGGYTF. The rearrangement links TRBV9 to TRBJ1-2, with a weak D call TRBD1 (5 bases). The CDR3 is made up of 13 amino acids. V lost 3 bases to trimming and J lost 8 bases, with 14 bases between them. Germline V gene lookup returns CDR1 SGDLS and CDR2 YYNGEE.

About this clone: It may be a read error: a sequence one base away is much more abundant. Other DNA sequences in this specimen translate into the identical CDR3. The chain couples TRBV7-9 to TRBJ1-2; the D gene is possibly TRBD1 (6 bases). The CDR3 loop spans 12 amino acids. V dropped 5 bases and J dropped 5 bases, with 9 bases sitting between them. Germline V gene sequence: CDR1 SEHNR, CDR2 FQNEAQ (reference sequence). The CDR3 DNA reads as TGTGCCAGCAGCCCGGACAGTTATGGCTACACCTTC. It translates to CASSPDSYGYTF.

This clone was seen a single time. The V gene is TRBV2, the J gene TRBJ2-7; 8 bases fit TRBD2. The germline V gene has CDR1 SNHLY and CDR2 FYNNEI. CDR3 length: 14 amino acids. J lost 0 bases, V lost 9 bases, and 7 bases had no gene match. The CDR3 loop is CASEGGRPSYEQYF. In nucleotides, the CDR3 is TGTGCCAGTGAGGGCGGGAGGCCCTCCTACGAGCAGTACTTC. The variable domain in full, completed from reference TRBV2 and TRBJ2-7, reads EPEVTQTPSHQVTQMGQEVILRCVPISNHLYFYWYRQILGQKVEFLVSFYNNEISEKSEIFDDQFSVERPDGSNFTLKIRSTKLEDSAMYFCASEGGRPSYEQYFGPGTRLTVT.

This rearrangement joins TRBV5-8 to TRBJ2-1, with D perhaps assigned TRBD1 or TRBD2 (5 bases each). Germline lookup yields CDR1 SGHTS and CDR2 YDEGEE. The CDR3 is 15 amino acids. V dropped 1 base and J dropped 8 bases, with 16 bases sitting between them. The CDR3 reads CASSLRDLGGDEQFF. In DNA, the CDR3 is TGTGCCAGCAGCTTGAGGGACCTCGGTGGTGATGAGCAGTTCTTC.

The chain recombines TRBV7-2 with TRBJ2-7; 7 positions agree with TRBD2. The germline gives CDR1 SGHTA, CDR2 FQGNSA. With 7 bases clipped from V and 0 bases from J, the junction kept 9 bases outside the gene matches. This CDR3 region has 15 residues. The CDR3 region is CASKAGTMSSYEQYF. As DNA, the CDR3 is TGTGCCAGCAAAGCCGGGACTATGAGCTCCTACGAGCAGTACTTC.